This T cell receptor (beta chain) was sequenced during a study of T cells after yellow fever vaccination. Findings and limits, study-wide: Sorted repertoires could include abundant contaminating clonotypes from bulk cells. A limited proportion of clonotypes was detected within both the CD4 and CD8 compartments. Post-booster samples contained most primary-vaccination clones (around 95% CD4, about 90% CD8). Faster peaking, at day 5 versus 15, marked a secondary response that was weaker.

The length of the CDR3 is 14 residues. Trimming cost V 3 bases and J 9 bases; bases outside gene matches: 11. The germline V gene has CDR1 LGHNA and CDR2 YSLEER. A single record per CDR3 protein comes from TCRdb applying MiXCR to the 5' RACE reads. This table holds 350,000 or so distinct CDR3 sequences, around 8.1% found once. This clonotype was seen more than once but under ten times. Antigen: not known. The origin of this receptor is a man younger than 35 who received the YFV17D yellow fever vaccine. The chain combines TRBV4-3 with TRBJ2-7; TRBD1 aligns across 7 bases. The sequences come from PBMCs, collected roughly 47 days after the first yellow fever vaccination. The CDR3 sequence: CASSQSLQGIGQYF. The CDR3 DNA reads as TGCGCCAGCAGCCAGAGTTTACAGGGGATCGGGCAGTACTTC.